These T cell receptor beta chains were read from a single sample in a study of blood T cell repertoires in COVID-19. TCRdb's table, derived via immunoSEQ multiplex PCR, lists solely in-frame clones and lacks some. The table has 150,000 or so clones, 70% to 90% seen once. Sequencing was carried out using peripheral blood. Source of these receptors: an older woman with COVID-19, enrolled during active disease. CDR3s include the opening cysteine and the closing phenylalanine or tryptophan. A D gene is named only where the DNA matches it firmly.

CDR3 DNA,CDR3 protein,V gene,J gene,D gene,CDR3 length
TGTGCCAGCACTGACAGAGACTTGAACACTGAAGCTTTCTTT,CASTDRDLNTEAFF,TRBV2,TRBJ1-1,.,14
TGTGCCAGCAGCCGTAGCGGGGACGAGACCCAGTACTTC,CASSRSGDETQYF,TRBV7-9,TRBJ2-5,TRBD2,13
TGCGCCAGCAGCTTGGCACGGTCCGCAGATACGCAGTATTTT,CASSLARSADTQYF,TRBV5-1,TRBJ2-3,.,14
TGTGCCACCAGTGATTCCCGGACAGGCACGCCCTATGGCTACACCTTC,CATSDSRTGTPYGYTF,TRBV24-1,TRBJ1-2,TRBD1,16
TGTGCCAGCAGCGCTCGACTAGCGGGGAATGAGCAGTTCTTC,CASSARLAGNEQFF,TRBV11-2,TRBJ2-1,TRBD2,14
TGTGCCAGCAGCTTAAGCTTGGGACAGGACGGCTACACCTTC,CASSLSLGQDGYTF,TRBV11-2,TRBJ1-2,TRBD1,14
TGTGCCAGCAGCCCCCATTTTTCCAATGGCTACACCTTC,CASSPHFSNGYTF,TRBV7-2,TRBJ1-2,.,13
TGTGCCAGCAGCCCGTTCGACTACAGGGTTCAGCATGGCTACACCTTC,CASSPFDYRVQHGYTF,TRBV7-9,TRBJ1-2,.,16
TGTGCCAGCAGCGCCAGGACATACAATGAGCAGTTCTTC,CASSARTYNEQFF,TRBV11-2,TRBJ2-1,.,13
TGTGCCAGCAGCCAAGATTATAAGGCTAGCGGGGGATTCTTATACAATGAGCAGTTCTTC,CASSQDYKASGGFLYNEQFF,TRBV4-2,TRBJ2-1,TRBD2,20
TGCAGCGTTGATGGGCAGTGGGACTATGGCTACACCTTC,CSVDGQWDYGYTF,TRBV29-1,TRBJ1-2,.,13